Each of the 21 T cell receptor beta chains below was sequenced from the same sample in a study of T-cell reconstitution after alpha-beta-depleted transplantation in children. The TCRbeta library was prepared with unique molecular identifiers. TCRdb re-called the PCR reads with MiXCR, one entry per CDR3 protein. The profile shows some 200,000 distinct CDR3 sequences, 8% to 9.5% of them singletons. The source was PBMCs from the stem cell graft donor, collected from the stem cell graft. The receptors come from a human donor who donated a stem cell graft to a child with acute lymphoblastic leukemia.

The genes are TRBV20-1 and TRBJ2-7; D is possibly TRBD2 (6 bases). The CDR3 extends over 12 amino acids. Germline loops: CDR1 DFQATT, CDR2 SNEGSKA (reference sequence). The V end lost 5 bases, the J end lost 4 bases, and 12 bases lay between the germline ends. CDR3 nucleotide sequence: TGCAGTGCTCCCCCTCGGGGGTACGAGCAGTACTTC. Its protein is CSAPPRGYEQYF.

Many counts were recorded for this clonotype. The CDR3 loop is CATSTTGGSQEQYF. Written as DNA, the CDR3 is TGTGCCACCAGTACGACAGGGGGGAGTCAGGAGCAGTACTTC. The chain is built from TRBV24-1 and TRBJ2-7; TRBD1 aligns across 9 bases. From germline, CDR1 is KGHDR and CDR2 SFDVKD. J was trimmed by 7 bases and V by 6 bases; bases with no gene match: 9. The length of the CDR3 is 14 residues.

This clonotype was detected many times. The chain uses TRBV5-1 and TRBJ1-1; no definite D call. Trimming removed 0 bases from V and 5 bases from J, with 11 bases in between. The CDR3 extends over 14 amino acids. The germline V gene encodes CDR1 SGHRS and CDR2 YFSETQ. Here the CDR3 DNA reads TGCGCCAGCAGCTTGGCCAAGACTGGGACTGAAGCTTTCTTT. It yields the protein CASSLAKTGTEAFF.

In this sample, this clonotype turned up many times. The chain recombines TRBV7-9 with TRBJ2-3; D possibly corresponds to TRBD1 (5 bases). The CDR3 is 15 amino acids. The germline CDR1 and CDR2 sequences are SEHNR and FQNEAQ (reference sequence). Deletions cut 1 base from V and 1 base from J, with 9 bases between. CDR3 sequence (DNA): TGTGCCAGCAGCTTAGGTTCAGGGCGCACAGATACGCAGTATTTT. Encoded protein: CASSLGSGRTDTQYF.

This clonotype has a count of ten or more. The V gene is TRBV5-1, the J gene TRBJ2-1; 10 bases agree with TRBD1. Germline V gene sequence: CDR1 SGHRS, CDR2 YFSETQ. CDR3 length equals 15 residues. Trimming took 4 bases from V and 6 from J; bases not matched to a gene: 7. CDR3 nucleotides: TGCGCCAGCAGCCCCGGGACAGGGGTTTCCAATGAGCAGTTCTTC. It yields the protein CASSPGTGVSNEQFF.

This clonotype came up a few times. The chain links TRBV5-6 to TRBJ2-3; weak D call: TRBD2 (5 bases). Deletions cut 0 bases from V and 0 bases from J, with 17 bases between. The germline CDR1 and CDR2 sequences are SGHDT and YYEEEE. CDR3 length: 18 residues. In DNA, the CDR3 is TGTGCCAGCAGCTTGGCCCAGTCGGGGAGCCCTAGCACAGATACGCAGTATTTT. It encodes CASSLAQSGSPSTDTQYF.

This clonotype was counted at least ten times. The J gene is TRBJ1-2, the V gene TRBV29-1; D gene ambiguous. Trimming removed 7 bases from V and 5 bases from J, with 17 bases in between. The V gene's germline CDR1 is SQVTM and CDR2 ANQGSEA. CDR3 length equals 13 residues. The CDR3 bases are TGCAGCGGGCTCGCTTTAGGTGGTTATGGCTACACCTTC. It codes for CSGLALGGYGYTF.

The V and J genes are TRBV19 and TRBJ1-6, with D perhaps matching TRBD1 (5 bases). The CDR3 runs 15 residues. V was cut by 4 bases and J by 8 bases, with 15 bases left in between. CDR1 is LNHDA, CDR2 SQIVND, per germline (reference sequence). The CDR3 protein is CASSTGTSSDSPLHF. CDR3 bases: TGTGCCAGTAGTACCGGGACTTCGAGCGATTCACCCCTCCACTTT.

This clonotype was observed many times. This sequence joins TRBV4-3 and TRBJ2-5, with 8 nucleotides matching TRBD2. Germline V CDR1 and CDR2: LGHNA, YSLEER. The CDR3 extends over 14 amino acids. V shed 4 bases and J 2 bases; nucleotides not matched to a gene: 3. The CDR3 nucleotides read TGCGCCAGCAGCCTGGGACTAGGACAAGAGACCCAGTACTTC. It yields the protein CASSLGLGQETQYF.

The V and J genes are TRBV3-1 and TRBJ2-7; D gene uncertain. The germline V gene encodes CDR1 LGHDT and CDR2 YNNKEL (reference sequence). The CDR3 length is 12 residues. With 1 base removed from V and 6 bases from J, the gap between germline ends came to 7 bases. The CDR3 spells CASSQVWGEQYF. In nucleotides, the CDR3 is TGTGCCAGCAGCCAAGTATGGGGCGAGCAGTACTTC.

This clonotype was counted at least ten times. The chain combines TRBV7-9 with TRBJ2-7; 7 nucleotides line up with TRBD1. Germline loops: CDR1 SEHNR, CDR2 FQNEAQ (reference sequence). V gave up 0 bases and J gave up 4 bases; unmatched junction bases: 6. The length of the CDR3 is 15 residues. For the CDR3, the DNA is TGTGCCAGCAGCTTAGCCGGGACAGACCATTACGAGCAGTACTTC. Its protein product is CASSLAGTDHYEQYF.

The CDR3 loop reads CASSEGLYTYEQYF. The CDR3 bases are TGTGCCAGCAGTGAGGGACTGTACACCTACGAGCAGTACTTC. The chain has TRBV2 and TRBJ2-7, with D perhaps matching TRBD2 (6 bases). Germline assignment: CDR1 SNHLY and CDR2 FYNNEI. V lost 3 bases, J lost 2 bases, and 11 bases lay in between. The CDR3 runs to 14 residues.

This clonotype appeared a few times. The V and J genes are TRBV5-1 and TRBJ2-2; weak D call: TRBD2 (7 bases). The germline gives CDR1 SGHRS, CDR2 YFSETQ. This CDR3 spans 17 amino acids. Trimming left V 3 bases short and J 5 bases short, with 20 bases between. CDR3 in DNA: TGCGCCAGCAGCTCAACGGTCTCGGGGGGCAGGACCGGGGAGCTGTTTTTT. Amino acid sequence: CASSSTVSGGRTGELFF. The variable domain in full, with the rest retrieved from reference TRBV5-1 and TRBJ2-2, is KAGVTQTPRYLIKTRGQQVTLSCSPISGHRSVSWYQQTPGQGLQFLFEYFSETQRNKGNFPGRFSGRQFSNSRSEMNVSTLELGDSALYLCASSSTVSGGRTGELFFGEGSRLTVL.

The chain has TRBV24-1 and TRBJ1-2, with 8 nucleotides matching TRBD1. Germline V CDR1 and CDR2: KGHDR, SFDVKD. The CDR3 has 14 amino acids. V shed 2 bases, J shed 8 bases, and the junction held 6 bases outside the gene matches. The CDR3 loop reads CATSDSGGGHGYTF. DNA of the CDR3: TGTGCCACCAGTGATTCAGGGGGCGGTCACGGCTACACCTTC.

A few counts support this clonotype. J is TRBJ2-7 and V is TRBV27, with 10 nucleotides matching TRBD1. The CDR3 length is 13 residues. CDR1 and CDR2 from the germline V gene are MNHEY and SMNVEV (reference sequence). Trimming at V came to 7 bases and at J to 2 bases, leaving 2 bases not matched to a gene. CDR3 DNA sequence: TGTGCCAGCACTGGACAGGGGGCCTACGAGCAGTACTTC. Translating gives CASTGQGAYEQYF.

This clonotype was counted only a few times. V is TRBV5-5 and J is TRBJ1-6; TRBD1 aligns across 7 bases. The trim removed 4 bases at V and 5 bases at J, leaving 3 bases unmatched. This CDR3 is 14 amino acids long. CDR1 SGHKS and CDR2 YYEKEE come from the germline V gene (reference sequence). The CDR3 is CASSRTGDNSPLHF. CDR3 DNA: TGTGCCAGCAGCCGGACAGGAGATAATTCACCCCTCCACTTT. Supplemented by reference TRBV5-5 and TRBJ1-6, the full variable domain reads DAGVTQSPTHLIKTRGQQVTLRCSPISGHKSVSWYQQVLGQGPQFIFQYYEKEERGRGNFPDRFSARQFPNYSSELNVNALLLGDSALYLCASSRTGDNSPLHFGNGTRLTVT.

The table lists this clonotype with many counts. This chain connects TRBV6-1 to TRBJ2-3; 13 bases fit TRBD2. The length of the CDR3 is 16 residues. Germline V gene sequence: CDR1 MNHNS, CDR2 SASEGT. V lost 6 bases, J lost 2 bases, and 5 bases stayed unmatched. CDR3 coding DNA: TGTGCCAGCAGCCAGGGACTAGCGGGGAACACAGATACGCAGTATTTT. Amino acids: CASSQGLAGNTDTQYF.

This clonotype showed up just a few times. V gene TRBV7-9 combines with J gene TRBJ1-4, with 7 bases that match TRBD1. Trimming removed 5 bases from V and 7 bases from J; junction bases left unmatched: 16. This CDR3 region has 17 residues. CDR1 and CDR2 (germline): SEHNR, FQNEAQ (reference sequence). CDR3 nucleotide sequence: TGTGCCAGCAGCCTTGGGTCCGGGACAGCCCATCTTGAAAAACTGTTTTTT. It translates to CASSLGSGTAHLEKLFF.

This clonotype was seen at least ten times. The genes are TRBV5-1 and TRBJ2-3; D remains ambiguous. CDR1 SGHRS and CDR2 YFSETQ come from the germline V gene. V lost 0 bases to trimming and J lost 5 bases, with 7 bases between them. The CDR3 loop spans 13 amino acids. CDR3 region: CASSLDHGDTQYF. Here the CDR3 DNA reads TGCGCCAGCAGCTTGGACCACGGAGATACGCAGTATTTT.

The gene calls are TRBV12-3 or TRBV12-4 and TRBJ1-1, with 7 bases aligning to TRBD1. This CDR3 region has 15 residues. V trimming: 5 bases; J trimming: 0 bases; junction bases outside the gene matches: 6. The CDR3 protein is CASSRNRGLNTEAFF. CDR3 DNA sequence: TGTGCCAGCAGTCGAAACAGGGGACTGAACACTGAAGCTTTCTTT.

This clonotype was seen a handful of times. CDR3 protein: CSARARGMNEQYF. The CDR3 DNA follows: TGCAGTGCTAGAGCCAGGGGGATGAACGAGCAGTACTTC. The chain employs TRBV20-1 and TRBJ2-7, with 7 bases fitting TRBD1. Germline loops: CDR1 DFQATT, CDR2 SNEGSKA (reference sequence). CDR3 size: 13 residues. Losses at the gene ends were 1 base for V and 5 bases for J; bases not matched to a gene: 5.